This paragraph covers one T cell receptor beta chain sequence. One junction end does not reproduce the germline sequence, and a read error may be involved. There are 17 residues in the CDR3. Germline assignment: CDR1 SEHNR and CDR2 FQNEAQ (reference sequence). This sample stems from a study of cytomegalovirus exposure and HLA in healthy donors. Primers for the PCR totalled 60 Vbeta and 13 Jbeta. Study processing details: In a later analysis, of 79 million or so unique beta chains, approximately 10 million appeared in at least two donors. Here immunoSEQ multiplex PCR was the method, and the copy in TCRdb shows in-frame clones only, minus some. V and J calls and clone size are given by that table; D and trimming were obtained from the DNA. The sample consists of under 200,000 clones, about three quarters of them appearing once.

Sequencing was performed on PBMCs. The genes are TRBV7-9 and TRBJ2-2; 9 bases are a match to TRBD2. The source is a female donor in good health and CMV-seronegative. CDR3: CSSSLAGGILYTGELFF. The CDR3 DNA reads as TGTTCCAGCAGCTTGGCGGGAGGGATTCTATACACCGGGGAGCTGTTTTTT. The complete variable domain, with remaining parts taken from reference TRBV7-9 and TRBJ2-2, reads DTGVSQNPRHKITKRGQNVTFRCDPISEHNRLYWYRQTLGQGPEFLTYFQNEAQLEKSRLLSDRFSAERPKGSFSTLEIQRTEQGDSAMYLCSSSLAGGILYTGELFFGEGSRLTVL.